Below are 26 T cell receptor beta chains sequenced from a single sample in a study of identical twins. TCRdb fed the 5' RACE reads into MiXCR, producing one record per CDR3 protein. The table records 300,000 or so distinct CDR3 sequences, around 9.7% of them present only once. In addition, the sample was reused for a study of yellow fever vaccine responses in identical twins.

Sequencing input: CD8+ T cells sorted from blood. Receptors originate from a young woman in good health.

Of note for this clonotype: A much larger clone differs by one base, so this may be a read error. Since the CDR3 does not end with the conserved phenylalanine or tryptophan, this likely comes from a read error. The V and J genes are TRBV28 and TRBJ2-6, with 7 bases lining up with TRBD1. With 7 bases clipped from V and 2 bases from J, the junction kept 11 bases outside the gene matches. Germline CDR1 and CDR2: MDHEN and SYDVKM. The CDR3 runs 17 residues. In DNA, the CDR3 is TGTGCCAGCACTGAGACAGGGTCATACGCTGGGGCCAACGTCCTGACTGTC. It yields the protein CASTETGSYAGANVLTV.

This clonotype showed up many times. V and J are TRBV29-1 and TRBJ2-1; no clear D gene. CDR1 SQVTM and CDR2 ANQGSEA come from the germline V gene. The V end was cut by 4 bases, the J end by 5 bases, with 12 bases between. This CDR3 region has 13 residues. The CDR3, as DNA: TGCAGCGTTGTGGGTCCCAAGAACAATGAGCAGTTCTTC. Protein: CSVVGPKNNEQFF.

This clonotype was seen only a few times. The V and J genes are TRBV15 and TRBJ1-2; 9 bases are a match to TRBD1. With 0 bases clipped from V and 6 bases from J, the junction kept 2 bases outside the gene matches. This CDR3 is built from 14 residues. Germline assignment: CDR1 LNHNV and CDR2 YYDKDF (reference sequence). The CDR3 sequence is CATSRDRTGDGYTF. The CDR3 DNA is TGTGCCACCAGCAGAGACCGGACAGGGGATGGCTACACCTTC.

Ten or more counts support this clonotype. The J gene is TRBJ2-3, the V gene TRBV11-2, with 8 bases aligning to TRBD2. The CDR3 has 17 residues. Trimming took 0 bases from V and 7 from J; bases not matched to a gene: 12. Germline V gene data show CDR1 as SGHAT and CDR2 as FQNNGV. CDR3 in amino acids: CASSLDSTTGTSNTQYF. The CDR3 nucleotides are TGTGCCAGCAGCTTAGATTCGACTACCGGGACTAGTAATACGCAGTATTTT.

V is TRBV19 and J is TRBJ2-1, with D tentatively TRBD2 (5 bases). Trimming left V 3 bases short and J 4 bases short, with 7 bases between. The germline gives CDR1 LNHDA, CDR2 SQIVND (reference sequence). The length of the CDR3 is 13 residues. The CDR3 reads CASSIGLYNEQFF. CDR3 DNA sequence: TGTGCCAGTAGTATTGGACTGTACAATGAGCAGTTCTTC. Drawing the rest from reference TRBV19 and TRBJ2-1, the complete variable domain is DGGITQSPKYLFRKEGQNVTLSCEQNLNHDAMYWYRQDPGQGLRLIYYSQIVNDFQKGDIAEGYSVSREKKESFPLTVTSAQKNPTAFYLCASSIGLYNEQFFGPGTRLTVL.

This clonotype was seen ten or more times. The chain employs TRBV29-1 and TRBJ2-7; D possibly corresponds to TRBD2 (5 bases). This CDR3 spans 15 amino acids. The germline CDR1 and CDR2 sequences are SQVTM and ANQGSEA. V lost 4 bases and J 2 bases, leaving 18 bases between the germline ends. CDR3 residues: CSVVFVNGGTYEQYF. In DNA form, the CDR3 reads TGCAGCGTTGTATTCGTGAATGGAGGTACCTACGAGCAGTACTTC.

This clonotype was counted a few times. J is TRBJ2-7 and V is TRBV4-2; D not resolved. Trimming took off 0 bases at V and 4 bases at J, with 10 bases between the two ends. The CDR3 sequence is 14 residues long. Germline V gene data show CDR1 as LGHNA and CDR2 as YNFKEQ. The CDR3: CASSQEWSAYEQYF. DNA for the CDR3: TGTGCCAGCAGCCAAGAATGGTCTGCTTACGAGCAGTACTTC.

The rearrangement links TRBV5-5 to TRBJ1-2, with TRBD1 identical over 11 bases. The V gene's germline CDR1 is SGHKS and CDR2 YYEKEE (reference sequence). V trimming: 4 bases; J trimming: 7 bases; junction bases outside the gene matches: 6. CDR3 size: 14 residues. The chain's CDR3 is CASSGDRGISGYTF. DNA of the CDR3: TGTGCCAGCAGCGGGGACAGGGGGATTAGTGGCTACACCTTC.

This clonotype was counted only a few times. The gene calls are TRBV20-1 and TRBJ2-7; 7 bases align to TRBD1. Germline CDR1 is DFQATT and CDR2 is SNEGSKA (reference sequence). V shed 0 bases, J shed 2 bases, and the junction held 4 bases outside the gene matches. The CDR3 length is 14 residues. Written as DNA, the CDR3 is TGCAGTGCTAGAGATCGAACAGGGGCCTACGAGCAGTACTTC. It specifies CSARDRTGAYEQYF.

CDR3 DNA: TGTGCCACCAGCAGACAGGGGGGGGACTCCTACGAGCAGTACTTC. This sequence encodes CATSRQGGDSYEQYF. The J gene is TRBJ2-7, the V gene TRBV15; D possibly matches TRBD1 or TRBD2 (7 bases each). The CDR3 totals 15 residues. Germline values: CDR1 LNHNV, CDR2 YYDKDF (reference sequence). V was pared by 2 bases and J by 0 bases, with 11 bases between.

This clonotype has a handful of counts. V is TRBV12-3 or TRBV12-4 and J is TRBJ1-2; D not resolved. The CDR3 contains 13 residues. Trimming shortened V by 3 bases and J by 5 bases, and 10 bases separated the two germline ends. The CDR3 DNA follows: TGTGCCAGCAGTTTGGGGATAGGGTATGGCTACACCTTC. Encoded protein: CASSLGIGYGYTF.

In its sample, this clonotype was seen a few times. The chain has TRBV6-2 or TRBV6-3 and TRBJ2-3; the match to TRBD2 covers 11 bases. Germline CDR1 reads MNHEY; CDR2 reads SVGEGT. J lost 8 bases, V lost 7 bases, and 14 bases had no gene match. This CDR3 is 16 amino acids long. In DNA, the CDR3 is TGTGCCAGCATTCCAACTAGCGGGAGTTTAAGGGGTACGCAGTATTTT. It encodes CASIPTSGSLRGTQYF.

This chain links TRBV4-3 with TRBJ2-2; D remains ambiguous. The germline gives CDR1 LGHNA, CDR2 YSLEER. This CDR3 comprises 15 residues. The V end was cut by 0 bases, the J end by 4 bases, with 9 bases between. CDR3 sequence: CASSQDHSSTGELFF. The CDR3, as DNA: TGCGCCAGCAGCCAAGATCACAGTAGCACCGGGGAGCTGTTTTTT.

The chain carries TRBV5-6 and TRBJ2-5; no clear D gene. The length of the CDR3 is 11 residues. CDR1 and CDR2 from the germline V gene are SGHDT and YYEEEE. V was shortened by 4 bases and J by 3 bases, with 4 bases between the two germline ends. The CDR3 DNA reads TGTGCCAGCAGCGCCGAAGAGACCCAGTACTTC. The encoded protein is CASSAEETQYF.

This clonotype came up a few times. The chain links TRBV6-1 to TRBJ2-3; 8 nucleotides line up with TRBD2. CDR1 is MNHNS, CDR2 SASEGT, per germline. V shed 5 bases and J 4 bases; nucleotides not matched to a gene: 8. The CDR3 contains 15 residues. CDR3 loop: CASSMTSAIADTQYF. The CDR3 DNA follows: TGTGCCAGCAGTATGACTAGCGCTATCGCAGATACGCAGTATTTT.

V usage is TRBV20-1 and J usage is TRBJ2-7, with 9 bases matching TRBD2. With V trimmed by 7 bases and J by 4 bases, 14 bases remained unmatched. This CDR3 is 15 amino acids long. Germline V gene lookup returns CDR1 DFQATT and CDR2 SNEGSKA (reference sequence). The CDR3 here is CSVQPLAGDSYEQYF. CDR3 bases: TGCAGTGTTCAGCCTTTAGCGGGGGACTCGTACGAGCAGTACTTC.

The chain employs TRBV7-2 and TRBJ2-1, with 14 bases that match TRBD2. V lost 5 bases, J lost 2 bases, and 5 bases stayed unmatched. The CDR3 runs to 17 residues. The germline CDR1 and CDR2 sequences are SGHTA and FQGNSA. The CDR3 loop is CASSKGLAGVTYNEQFF. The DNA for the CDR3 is TGTGCCAGCAGCAAGGGACTAGCGGGAGTTACCTACAATGAGCAGTTCTTC.

CDR3 in amino acids: CASSQDRGYNDEQFF. CDR3 DNA sequence: TGTGCCAGCAGCCAAGATAGGGGTTACAACGATGAGCAGTTCTTC. The rearrangement uses TRBV3-1 and TRBJ2-1, with a weak D call TRBD1 (5 bases). V was trimmed by 0 bases and J by 8 bases, leaving 14 bases between them. The CDR3 has 15 amino acids. Germline-derived CDR1 and CDR2 are LGHDT and YNNKEL (reference sequence).

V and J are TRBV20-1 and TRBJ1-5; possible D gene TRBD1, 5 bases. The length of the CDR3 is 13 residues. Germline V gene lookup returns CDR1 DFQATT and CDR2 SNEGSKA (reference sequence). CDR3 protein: CSGSGRDNQPQHF. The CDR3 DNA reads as TGCAGCGGGTCGGGACGGGACAATCAGCCCCAGCATTTT.

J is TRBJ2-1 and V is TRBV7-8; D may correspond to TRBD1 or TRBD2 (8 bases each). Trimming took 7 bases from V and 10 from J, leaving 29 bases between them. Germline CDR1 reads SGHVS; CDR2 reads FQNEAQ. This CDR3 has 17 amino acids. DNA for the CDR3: TGTGCCAGCAACCACTACCCGGACAGGGACATAGCGGGGGAGCAGTTCTTC. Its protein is CASNHYPDRDIAGEQFF.

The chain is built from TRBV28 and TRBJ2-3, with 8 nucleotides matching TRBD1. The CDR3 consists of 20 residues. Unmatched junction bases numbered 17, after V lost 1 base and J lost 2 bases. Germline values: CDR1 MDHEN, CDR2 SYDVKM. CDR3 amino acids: CASSLFPGGQGLTHTDTQYF. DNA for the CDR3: TGTGCCAGCAGTTTATTCCCAGGGGGCCAGGGGCTAACCCACACAGATACGCAGTATTTT.

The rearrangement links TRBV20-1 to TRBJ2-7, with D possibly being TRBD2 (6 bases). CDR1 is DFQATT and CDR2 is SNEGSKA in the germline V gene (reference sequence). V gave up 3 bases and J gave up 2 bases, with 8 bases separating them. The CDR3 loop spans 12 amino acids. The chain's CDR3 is CSASGGTYEQYF. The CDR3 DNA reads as TGCAGTGCTAGTGGCGGGACCTACGAGCAGTACTTC.

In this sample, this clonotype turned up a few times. CDR3 region: CASKEGLRTDTQYF. The CDR3 DNA follows: TGTGCCAGTAAGGAGGGGCTTCGGACAGATACGCAGTATTTT. The chain couples TRBV19 to TRBJ2-3; tentative D call: TRBD2 (6 bases). In germline, CDR1 is LNHDA, CDR2 SQIVND (reference sequence). V was clipped by 7 bases and J by 3 bases, with 14 bases between them. This CDR3 comprises 14 residues.

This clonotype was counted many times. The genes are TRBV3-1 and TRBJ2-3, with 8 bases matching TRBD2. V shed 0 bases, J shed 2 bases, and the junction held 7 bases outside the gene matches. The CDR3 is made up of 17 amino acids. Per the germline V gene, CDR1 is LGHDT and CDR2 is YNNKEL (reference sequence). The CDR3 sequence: CASSQDLGSGVTDTQYF. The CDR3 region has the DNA TGTGCCAGCAGCCAAGATTTGGGTAGCGGGGTCACAGATACGCAGTATTTT.

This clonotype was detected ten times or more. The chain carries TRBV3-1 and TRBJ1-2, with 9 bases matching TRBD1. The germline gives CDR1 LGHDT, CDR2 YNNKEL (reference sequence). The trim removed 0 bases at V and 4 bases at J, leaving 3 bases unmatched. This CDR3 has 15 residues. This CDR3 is CASSQEGTGTYGYTF. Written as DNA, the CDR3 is TGTGCCAGCAGCCAAGAGGGGACAGGGACCTATGGCTACACCTTC. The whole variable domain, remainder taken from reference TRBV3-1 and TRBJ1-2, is DTAVSQTPKYLVTQMGNDKSIKCEQNLGHDTMYWYKQDSKKFLKIMFSYNNKELIINETVPNRFSPKSPDKAHLNLHINSLELGDSAVYFCASSQEGTGTYGYTFGSGTRLTVV.

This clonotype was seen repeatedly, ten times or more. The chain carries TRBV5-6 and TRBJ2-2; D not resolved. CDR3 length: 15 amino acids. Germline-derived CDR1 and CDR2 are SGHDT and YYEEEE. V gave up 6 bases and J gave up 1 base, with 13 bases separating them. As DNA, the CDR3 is TGTGCCAGCACCATGCGACCCAAGAACACCGGGGAGCTGTTTTTT. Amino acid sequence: CASTMRPKNTGELFF.